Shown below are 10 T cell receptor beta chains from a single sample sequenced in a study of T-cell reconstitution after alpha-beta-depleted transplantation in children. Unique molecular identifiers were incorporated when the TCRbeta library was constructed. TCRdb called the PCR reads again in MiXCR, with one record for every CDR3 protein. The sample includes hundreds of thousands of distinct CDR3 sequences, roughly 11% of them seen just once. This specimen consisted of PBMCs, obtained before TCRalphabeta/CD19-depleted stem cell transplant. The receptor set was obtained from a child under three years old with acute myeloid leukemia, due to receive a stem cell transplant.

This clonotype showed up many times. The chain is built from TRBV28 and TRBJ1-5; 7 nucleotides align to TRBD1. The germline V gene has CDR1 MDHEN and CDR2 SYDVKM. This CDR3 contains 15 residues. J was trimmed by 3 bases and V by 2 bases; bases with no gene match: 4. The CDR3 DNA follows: TGTGCCAGCAGTTTACCGGGACAGAACAATCAGCCCCAGCATTTT. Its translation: CASSLPGQNNQPQHF.

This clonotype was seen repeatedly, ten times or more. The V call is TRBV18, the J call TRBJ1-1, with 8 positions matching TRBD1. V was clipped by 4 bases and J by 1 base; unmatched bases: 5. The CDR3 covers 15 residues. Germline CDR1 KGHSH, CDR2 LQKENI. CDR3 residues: CASSQRQGRNTEAFF. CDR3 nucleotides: TGTGCCAGCTCACAACGACAGGGGAGGAACACTGAAGCTTTCTTT.

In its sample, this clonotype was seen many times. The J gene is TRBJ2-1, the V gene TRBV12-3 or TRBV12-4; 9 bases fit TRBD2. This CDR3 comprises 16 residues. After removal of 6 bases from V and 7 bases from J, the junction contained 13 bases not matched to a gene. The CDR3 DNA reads TGTGCCAGCAGCCCCCGGGGGCTAGCGGGATCAAATGAGCAGTTCTTC. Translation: CASSPRGLAGSNEQFF.

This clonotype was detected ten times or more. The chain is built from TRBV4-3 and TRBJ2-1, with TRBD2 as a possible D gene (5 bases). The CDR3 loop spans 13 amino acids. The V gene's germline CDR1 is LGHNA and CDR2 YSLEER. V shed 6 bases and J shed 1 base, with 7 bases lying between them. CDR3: CASRGGSYNEQFF. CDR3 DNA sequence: TGCGCCAGCAGAGGCGGGTCCTACAATGAGCAGTTCTTC.

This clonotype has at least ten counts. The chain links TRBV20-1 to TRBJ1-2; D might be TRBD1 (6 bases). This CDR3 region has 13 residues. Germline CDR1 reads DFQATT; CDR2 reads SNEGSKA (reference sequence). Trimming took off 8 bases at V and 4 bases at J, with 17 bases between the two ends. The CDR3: CSTGAGVVYGYTF. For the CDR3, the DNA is TGCAGTACTGGGGCAGGGGTAGTCTATGGCTACACCTTC.

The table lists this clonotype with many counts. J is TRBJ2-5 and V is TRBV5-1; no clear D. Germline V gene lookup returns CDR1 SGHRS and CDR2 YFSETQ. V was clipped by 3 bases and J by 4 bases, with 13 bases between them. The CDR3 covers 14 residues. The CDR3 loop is CASSYTLRGETQYF. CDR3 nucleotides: TGCGCCAGCAGCTATACGCTCCGAGGAGAGACCCAGTACTTC.

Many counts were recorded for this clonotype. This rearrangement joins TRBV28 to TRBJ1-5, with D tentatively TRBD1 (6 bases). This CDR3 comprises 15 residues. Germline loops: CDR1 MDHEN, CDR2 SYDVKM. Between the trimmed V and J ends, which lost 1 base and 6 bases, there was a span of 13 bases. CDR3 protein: CASSLSPQGGQPQHF. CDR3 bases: TGTGCCAGCAGTTTATCCCCACAGGGAGGTCAGCCCCAGCATTTT.

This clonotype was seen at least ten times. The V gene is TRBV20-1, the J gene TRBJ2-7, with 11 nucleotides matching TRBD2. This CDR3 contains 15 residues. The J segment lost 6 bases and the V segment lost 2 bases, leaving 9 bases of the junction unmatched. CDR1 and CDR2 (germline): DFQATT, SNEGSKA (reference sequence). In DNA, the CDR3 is TGCAGTGCTAGAACCCCGACTAGCGGGAACTTCGAGCAGTACTTC. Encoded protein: CSARTPTSGNFEQYF.

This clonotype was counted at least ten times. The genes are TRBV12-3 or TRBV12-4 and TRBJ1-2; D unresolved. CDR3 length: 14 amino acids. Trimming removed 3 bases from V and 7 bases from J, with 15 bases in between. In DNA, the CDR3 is TGTGCCAGCAGTTTGGGTCTCTTTTCGAGTGGCTACACCTTC. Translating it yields CASSLGLFSSGYTF.

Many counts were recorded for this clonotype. The CDR3 DNA follows: TGCGCCAGCAGTGAACTAGGGGGACGCGGGTCCTACGAGCAGTACTTC. It codes for CASSELGGRGSYEQYF. The chain joins TRBV10-2 to TRBJ2-7, with D possibly TRBD1 on 6 matching bases. Trimming removed 3 bases at V and 1 base at J, with 16 bases between. The length of the CDR3 is 16 residues. Germline CDR1 is WSHSY and CDR2 is SAAADI.